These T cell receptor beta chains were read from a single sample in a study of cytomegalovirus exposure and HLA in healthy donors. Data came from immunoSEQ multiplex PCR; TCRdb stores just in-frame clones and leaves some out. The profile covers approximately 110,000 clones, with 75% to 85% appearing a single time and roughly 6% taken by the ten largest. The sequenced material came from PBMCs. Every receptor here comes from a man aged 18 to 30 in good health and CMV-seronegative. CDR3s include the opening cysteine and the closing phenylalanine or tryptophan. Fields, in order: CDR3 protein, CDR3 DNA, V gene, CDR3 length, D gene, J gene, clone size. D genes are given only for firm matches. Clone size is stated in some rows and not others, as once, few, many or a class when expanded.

CDR3 protein: CASSIGARFTLNTEAFF
CDR3 DNA: TGTGCCAGTAGTATAGGCGCAAGATTTACCCTGAACACTGAAGCTTTCTTT
V gene: TRBV19
CDR3 length: 17
D gene: .
J gene: TRBJ1-1
clone size: .

CDR3 protein: CASSPWDWKSYNEQFF
CDR3 DNA: TGTGCCAGCAGCCCCTGGGACTGGAAAAGTTACAATGAGCAGTTCTTC
V gene: TRBV5-6
CDR3 length: 16
D gene: .
J gene: TRBJ2-1
clone size: .

CDR3 protein: CSSDEGSSTDTQYF
CDR3 DNA: TGTTCCTCCGATGAGGGATCTAGCACAGATACGCAGTATTTT
V gene: TRBV7-9
CDR3 length: 14
D gene: .
J gene: TRBJ2-3
clone size: .

CDR3 protein: CASSLRGGVGYTF
CDR3 DNA: TGTGCCAGCAGCCTAAGGGGGGGGGTTGGCTACACCTTC
V gene: TRBV5-4
CDR3 length: 13
D gene: .
J gene: TRBJ1-2
clone size: .

CDR3 protein: CASSAMESHEQYF
CDR3 DNA: TGTGCCAGCAGCGCAATGGAGTCCCACGAGCAGTACTTC
V gene: TRBV9
CDR3 length: 13
D gene: .
J gene: TRBJ2-7
clone size: .

CDR3 protein: CASSKGGPGLAENTGELFF
CDR3 DNA: TGTGCCAGCAGCAAAGGGGGCCCCGGACTAGCTGAGAACACCGGGGAGCTGTTTTTT
V gene: TRBV21-1
CDR3 length: 19
D gene: .
J gene: TRBJ2-2
clone size: .

CDR3 protein: CASSTEGAIYGYTF
CDR3 DNA: TGTGCCAGCAGTACGGAGGGAGCCATCTATGGCTACACCTTC
V gene: TRBV6-1
CDR3 length: 14
D gene: .
J gene: TRBJ1-2
clone size: .

CDR3 protein: CASSLIRGLGEQYF
CDR3 DNA: TGTGCCAGCAGCTTAATAAGGGGCTTAGGTGAGCAGTACTTC
V gene: TRBV11-1
CDR3 length: 14
D gene: .
J gene: TRBJ2-7
clone size: .

CDR3 protein: CASSPPGGIGNTIYF
CDR3 DNA: TGTGCCAGCAGCCCCCCCGGAGGGATCGGAAACACCATATATTTT
V gene: TRBV7-9
CDR3 length: 15
D gene: .
J gene: TRBJ1-3
clone size: once

CDR3 protein: CASSQGPQVDTEAFF
CDR3 DNA: TGCGCCAGCAGCCAAGGCCCCCAGGTTGATACTGAAGCTTTCTTT
V gene: TRBV4-3
CDR3 length: 15
D gene: .
J gene: TRBJ1-1
clone size: .

CDR3 protein: CASSFEGHRPGYTF
CDR3 DNA: TGTGCCAGCAGTTTTGAAGGACATCGACCGGGCTACACCTTC
V gene: TRBV27
CDR3 length: 14
D gene: .
J gene: TRBJ1-2
clone size: .

CDR3 protein: CASSFRGIHEQYF
CDR3 DNA: TGTGCCAGCAGTTTTCGAGGGATTCACGAGCAGTACTTC
V gene: TRBV28
CDR3 length: 13
D gene: .
J gene: TRBJ2-7
clone size: .

CDR3 protein: CASSQEGTGDIYEQYF
CDR3 DNA: TGCGCCAGCAGCCAAGAAGGGACAGGAGACATCTACGAGCAGTACTTC
V gene: TRBV4-3
CDR3 length: 16
D gene: TRBD1
J gene: TRBJ2-7
clone size: once

CDR3 protein: CASSLDRNQPQHF
CDR3 DNA: TGTGCCAGCAGCTTAGACAGGAATCAGCCCCAGCATTTT
V gene: TRBV7-2
CDR3 length: 13
D gene: .
J gene: TRBJ1-5
clone size: .